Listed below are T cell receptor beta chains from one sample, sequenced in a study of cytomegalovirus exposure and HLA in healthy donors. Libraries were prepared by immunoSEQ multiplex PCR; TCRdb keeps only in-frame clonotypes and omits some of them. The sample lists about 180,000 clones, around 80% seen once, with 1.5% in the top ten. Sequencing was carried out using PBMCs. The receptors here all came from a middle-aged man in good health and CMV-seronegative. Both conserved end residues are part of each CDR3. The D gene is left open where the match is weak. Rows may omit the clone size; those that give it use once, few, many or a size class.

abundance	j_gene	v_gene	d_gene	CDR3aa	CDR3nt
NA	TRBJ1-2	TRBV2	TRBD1	CASILTGSYGYTF	TGTGCCAGCATCCTGACAGGGAGCTATGGCTACACCTTC
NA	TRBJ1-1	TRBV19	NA	CASSFLGQLNTEAFF	TGTGCCAGTAGCTTCCTAGGACAGCTGAACACTGAAGCTTTCTTT
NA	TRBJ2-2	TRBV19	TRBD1	CAIRGQTSPKRLNTGELFF	TGTGCCATTAGGGGACAGACCAGCCCCAAAAGATTGAACACCGGGGAGCTGTTTTTT
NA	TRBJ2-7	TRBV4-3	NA	CASSTYVGQAYEQYF	TGCGCCAGCAGCACCTACGTAGGACAAGCCTACGAGCAGTACTTC
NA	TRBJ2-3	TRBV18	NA	CASSPRARGLGDTQYF	TGTGCCAGCTCACCACGAGCTCGGGGTTTGGGAGATACGCAGTATTTT
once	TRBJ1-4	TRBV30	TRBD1	CARSVQGAGEKLFF	TGTGCCCGGAGTGTACAGGGGGCGGGTGAAAAACTGTTTTTT
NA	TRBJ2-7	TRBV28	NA	CASSLEGAPYEQYF	TGTGCCAGCAGTTTGGAGGGGGCCCCCTACGAGCAGTACTTC
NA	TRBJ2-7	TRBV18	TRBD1	CASSQTPGTGRAYEQYF	TGTGCCAGCTCACAAACCCCCGGGACAGGGAGAGCCTACGAGCAGTACTTC
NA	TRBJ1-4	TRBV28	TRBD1	CASDRGQGEKLFF	TGTGCCAGCGACAGGGGTCAAGGTGAAAAACTGTTTTTT
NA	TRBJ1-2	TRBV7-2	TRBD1	CASSPRDRSHYTF	TGTGCCAGCAGCCCCCGGGACAGGAGTCACTACACCTTC
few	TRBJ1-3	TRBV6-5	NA	CASSLQGFSGNTIYF	TGTGCCAGCAGTCTACAGGGTTTCTCTGGAAACACCATATATTTT
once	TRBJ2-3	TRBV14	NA	CASNPRRGSFTDTQYF	TGTGCCAGCAACCCGCGAAGGGGGAGTTTCACCGATACGCAGTATTTT
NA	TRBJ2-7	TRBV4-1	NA	CASSQGPGTYEQYF	TGCGCCAGCAGCCAAGGCCCCGGGACCTACGAGCAGTACTTC
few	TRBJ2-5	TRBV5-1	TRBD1	CASSLGRGQQETQYF	TGCGCCAGCAGCTTGGGCAGGGGACAGCAAGAGACCCAGTACTTC
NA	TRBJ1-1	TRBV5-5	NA	CASSSFLLGGNTEAFF	TGTGCCAGCAGCTCTTTCCTATTGGGGGGGAACACTGAAGCTTTCTTT
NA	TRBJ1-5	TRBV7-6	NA	CASGEVINQPQHF	TGTGCCAGCGGGGAGGTCATCAATCAGCCCCAGCATTTT